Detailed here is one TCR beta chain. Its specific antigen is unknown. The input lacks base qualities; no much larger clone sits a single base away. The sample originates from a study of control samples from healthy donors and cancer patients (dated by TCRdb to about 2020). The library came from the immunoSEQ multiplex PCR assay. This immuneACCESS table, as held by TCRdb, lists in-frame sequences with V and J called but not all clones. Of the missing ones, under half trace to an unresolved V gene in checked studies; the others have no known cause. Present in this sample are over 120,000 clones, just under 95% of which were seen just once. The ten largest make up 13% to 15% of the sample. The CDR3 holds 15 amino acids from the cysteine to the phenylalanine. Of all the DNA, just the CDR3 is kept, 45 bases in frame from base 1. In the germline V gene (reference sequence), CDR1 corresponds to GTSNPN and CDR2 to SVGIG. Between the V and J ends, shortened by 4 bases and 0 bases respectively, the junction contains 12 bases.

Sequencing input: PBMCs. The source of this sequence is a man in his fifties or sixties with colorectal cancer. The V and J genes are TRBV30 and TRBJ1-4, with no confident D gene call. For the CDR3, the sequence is CAWIRRAATNEKLFF. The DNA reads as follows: TGTGCCTGGATACGAAGGGCTGCAACTAATGAAAAACTGTTTTTT.